A single sample is the source of the 5 T cell receptor beta chains below, sequenced in a study of cytomegalovirus exposure and HLA in healthy donors. The PCR ran on 60 Vbeta and 13 Jbeta primers. Clones were sequenced by immunoSEQ multiplex PCR, and TCRdb holds only the in-frame ones, with some missing. The sample carries roughly 190,000 clones, 65% to 80% recorded once. Sequencing was carried out using PBMCs. Source of these receptors: a woman in her 40s in good health and CMV-seronegative.

V gene TRBV21-1 combines with J gene TRBJ2-5; the table assigns TRBD2, which was not confirmed against the DNA. TRBV21-1 is a known pseudogene. This CDR3 comprises 17 residues. CDR3 protein: CASSKGLPRGYQETQYF. The CDR3 DNA reads TGTGCCAGCAGCAAGGGACTACCGAGAGGATACCAAGAGACCCAGTACTTC.

The chain is built from TRBV5-6 and TRBJ2-7, with 8 bases fitting TRBD2. Germline V gene sequence: CDR1 SGHDT, CDR2 YYEEEE. CDR3 length: 14 residues. The V and J ends lost 2 bases and 0 bases, in that order; junction bases with no gene match: 1. The CDR3 spells CASSLSGSSYEQYV. In DNA form, the CDR3 reads TGTGCCAGCAGCTTAAGCGGGAGCTCCTACGAGCAGTACGTC.

V usage is TRBV15 and J usage is TRBJ1-6; D may be TRBD1 (5 bases). CDR1 and CDR2 from the germline V gene are LNHNV and YYDKDF (reference sequence). The CDR3 totals 15 residues. Trimming shortened V by 0 bases and J by 4 bases, and 7 bases separated the two germline ends. The CDR3 region has the DNA TGTGCCACCAGCAGAGATAGGGGATATAATTCACCCCTCCACTTT. Protein: CATSRDRGYNSPLHF.

The chain combines TRBV29-1 with TRBJ2-2; 10 bases are a match to TRBD2. V lost 5 bases and J lost 3; bases outside the gene matches: 3. Per the germline V gene, CDR1 is SQVTM and CDR2 is ANQGSEA. The CDR3 has 14 amino acids. The DNA for the CDR3 is TGCAGCGTTACCAGCGGGAGGGACACCGGGGAGCTGTTTTTT. Its protein is CSVTSGRDTGELFF.

This chain connects TRBV4-1 to TRBJ1-3; a possible D gene is TRBD1 (6 bases). V was pared by 1 base and J by 7 bases, with 14 bases between. This CDR3 contains 15 residues. CDR1 and CDR2 from the germline V gene are MGHRA and YSYEKL. CDR3 sequence reads: CASSQGEPGGNTIYF. The CDR3 DNA follows: TGCGCCAGCAGCCAAGGTGAACCTGGGGGCAACACCATATATTTT.